One and the same sample provided the 14 T cell receptor beta chains below, sequenced in a study of patients and donors after allogeneic stem cell transplantation. TCRdb reanalysed the RT-PCR reads using MiXCR and keeps one entry per CDR3 protein. The sample shows about 230,000 distinct CDR3 sequences, roughly 13% of them seen only once. The sequencing sample was made of blood, either unsorted or a sorted T cell fraction (not recorded which). Receptors originate from a human donor who was either an allogeneic HSCT recipient or a stem cell or donor lymphocyte infusion donor (not recorded which). It is not recorded whose cells these are; they may come from a transplant donor.

V gene TRBV27 combines with J gene TRBJ2-7, with 7 bases identical to TRBD1. This CDR3 region has 14 residues. Germline trimming cut 7 bases from V and 6 bases from J; bases unmatched to any gene: 12. The germline V gene encodes CDR1 MNHEY and CDR2 SMNVEV (reference sequence). The DNA for the CDR3 is TGTGCCAGCAAAACAGGGGTCGGAGGTGGCGAGCAGTACTTC. Its protein is CASKTGVGGGEQYF.

V and J are TRBV6-4 and TRBJ1-1; D call uncertain. There are 13 residues in the CDR3. Trimming shortened V by 4 bases and J by 1 base, and 7 bases separated the two germline ends. The germline gives CDR1 MRHNA, CDR2 SNTAGT. CDR3 DNA: TGTGCCAGCAGTGCCCGGGAGAACACTGAAGCTTTCTTT. This gives the protein CASSARENTEAFF.

The chain is built from TRBV6-5 and TRBJ2-7; the match to TRBD2 covers 8 bases. This CDR3 has 16 amino acids. The J segment lost 3 bases and the V segment lost 4 bases, leaving 11 bases of the junction unmatched. Germline CDR1 reads MNHEY; CDR2 reads SVGAGI. The DNA of the CDR3 is TGTGCCAGCAGTTGGGGTGGGCGGGAGGCCGACTACGAGCAGTACTTC. This sequence encodes CASSWGGREADYEQYF.

This clonotype was counted between two and nine times. The chain employs TRBV5-4 and TRBJ2-5, with D tentatively TRBD2 (7 bases). The V and J ends lost 0 bases and 5 bases respectively, with 17 bases between them. Germline CDR1 and CDR2: SGHNT and YYREEE (reference sequence). This CDR3 is built from 16 residues. CDR3 DNA sequence: TGTGCCAGCAGCTTGGGGCAGTTGGGGGGGCAGGAGACCCAGTACTTC. Its translation: CASSLGQLGGQETQYF.

This clonotype was observed a handful of times. The CDR3 reads CASSATGTSGTPPYEQYF. In nucleotides, the CDR3 is TGTGCCAGCTCAGCAACCGGGACTAGCGGGACTCCCCCCTACGAGCAGTACTTC. The chain is built from TRBV18 and TRBJ2-7; 13 positions agree with TRBD2. V was pared by 5 bases and J by 2 bases, with 12 bases of the junction left unmatched. Germline V gives CDR1 KGHSH, CDR2 LQKENI. The CDR3 has 18 residues.

There are a few counts of this clonotype. The chain is built from TRBV30 and TRBJ1-1, with 10 bases fitting TRBD1. The CDR3 length is 14 residues. The ends lost 2 bases at V and 6 bases at J; junction bases unmatched: 6. Per germline, CDR1 GTSNPN and CDR2 SVGIG (reference sequence). The CDR3 protein is CAWSRGDRGSEAFF. The CDR3 DNA follows: TGTGCCTGGAGTCGAGGGGACAGGGGCTCTGAAGCTTTCTTT.

The sample holds many counts of this clonotype. This chain connects TRBV6-1 to TRBJ2-7; the match to TRBD1 covers 10 bases. Per germline, CDR1 MNHNS and CDR2 SASEGT. This CDR3 comprises 13 residues. V dropped 10 bases and J dropped 2; count of bases not matched to a gene: 5. The CDR3 bases are TGTGCCACCCGGGACAGGGGCCCCTACGAGCAGTACTTC. Translation gives CATRDRGPYEQYF.

The chain joins TRBV19 to TRBJ1-1; D perhaps matches TRBD1 (6 bases). The germline V gene has CDR1 LNHDA and CDR2 SQIVND (reference sequence). Trimming stripped 5 bases from V and 2 bases from J, with 21 bases between. This CDR3 comprises 17 residues. The CDR3 DNA reads as TGTGCCAGTAGTGCAAAGGGGGTTCTACGGGTAAACACTGAAGCTTTCTTT. Protein product: CASSAKGVLRVNTEAFF.

The sample holds a few counts of this clonotype. V and J are TRBV14 and TRBJ1-6; D is possibly TRBD1 (6 bases). V gave up 0 bases and J gave up 13 bases, with 13 bases separating them. The V gene's germline CDR1 is SGHDN and CDR2 FVKESK. CDR3 length equals 14 residues. CDR3 sequence (DNA): TGTGCCAGCAGCCAAGAAGTCAGGGGAGGGCCCCTCCACTTT. Protein: CASSQEVRGGPLHF.

The chain uses TRBV5-1 and TRBJ2-3, with D possibly being TRBD2 (6 bases). CDR1 is SGHRS and CDR2 is YFSETQ in the germline V gene. The V gene lost 5 bases and the J gene lost 5 bases, with 12 bases spanning the gap. The CDR3 sequence is 13 residues long. CDR3 in DNA: TGCGCCAGCAGTTTAGCGGCAGGAGATACGCAGTATTTT. It specifies CASSLAAGDTQYF.

Only a few counts were recorded for this clonotype. This chain joins TRBV18 and TRBJ1-3; D unclear. The V end was cut by 2 bases, the J end by 4 bases, with 18 bases between. Germline CDR1 and CDR2: KGHSH and LQKENI. This CDR3 is 17 amino acids long. CDR3 DNA: TGTGCCAGCTCACCAACCGCGACGGGAGGAGTGGGAAACACCATATATTTT. Its protein product is CASSPTATGGVGNTIYF.

This clonotype was recorded many times. V and J are TRBV7-6 and TRBJ1-1; D uncertain. The CDR3 runs 13 residues. Between the trimmed V and J ends, which lost 2 bases and 2 bases, there was a span of 6 bases. Germline assignment: CDR1 SGHVS and CDR2 FNYEAQ. The CDR3 bases are TGTGCCAGCAGCTTACGGTTTAACACTGAAGCTTTCTTT. This encodes CASSLRFNTEAFF.

The chain employs TRBV12-3 or TRBV12-4 and TRBJ2-1; 8 nucleotides line up with TRBD1. This CDR3 comprises 13 residues. J lost 10 bases, V lost 6 bases, and 8 bases had no gene match. The CDR3 bases are TGTGCCAGCAGCATTGGACAGGGAAACGAGCAGTTCTTC. Translation: CASSIGQGNEQFF.

The V gene is TRBV20-1, the J gene TRBJ1-2; possibly TRBD1 for D (6 bases). The ends were cut back, 4 bases at V and 3 bases at J, with 15 bases in the middle. The CDR3 consists of 14 residues. Germline values: CDR1 DFQATT, CDR2 SNEGSKA (reference sequence). The DNA of the CDR3 is TGCAGTGCTAACCTTGGACAGAAACACTATGGCTACACCTTC. Amino acids: CSANLGQKHYGYTF.